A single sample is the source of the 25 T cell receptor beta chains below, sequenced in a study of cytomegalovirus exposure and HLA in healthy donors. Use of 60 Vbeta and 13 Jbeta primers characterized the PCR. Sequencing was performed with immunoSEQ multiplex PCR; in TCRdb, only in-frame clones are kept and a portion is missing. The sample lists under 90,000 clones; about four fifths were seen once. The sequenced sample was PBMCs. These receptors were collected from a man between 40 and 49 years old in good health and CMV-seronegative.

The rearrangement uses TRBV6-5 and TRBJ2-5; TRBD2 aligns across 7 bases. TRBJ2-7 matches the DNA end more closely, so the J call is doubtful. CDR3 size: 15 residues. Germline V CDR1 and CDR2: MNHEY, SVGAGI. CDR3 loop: CASSYGSGEGYEQYF. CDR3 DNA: TGTGCCAGCAGTTATGGGAGCGGGGAAGGCTACGAGCAGTACTTC.

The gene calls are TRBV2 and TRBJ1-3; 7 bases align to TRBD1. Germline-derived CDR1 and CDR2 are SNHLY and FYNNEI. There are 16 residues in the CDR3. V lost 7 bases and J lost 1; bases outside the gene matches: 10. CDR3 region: CASMRQGLESGNTIYF. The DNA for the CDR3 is TGTGCCAGCATGAGACAGGGATTAGAGTCTGGAAACACCATATATTTT.

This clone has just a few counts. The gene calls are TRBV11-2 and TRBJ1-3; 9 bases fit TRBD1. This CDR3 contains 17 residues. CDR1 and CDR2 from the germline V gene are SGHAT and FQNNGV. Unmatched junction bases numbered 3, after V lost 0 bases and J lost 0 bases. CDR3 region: CASSLDSGQGSGNTIYF. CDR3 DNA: TGTGCCAGCAGCTTAGATTCGGGACAGGGCTCTGGAAACACCATATATTTT.

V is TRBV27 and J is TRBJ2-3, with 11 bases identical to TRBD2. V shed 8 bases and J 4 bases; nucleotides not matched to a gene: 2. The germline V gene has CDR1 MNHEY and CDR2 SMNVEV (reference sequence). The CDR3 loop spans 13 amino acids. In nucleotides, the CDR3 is TGTGCCAGCTGTAGCGGGGGGGCAGATACGCAGTATTTT. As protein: CASCSGGADTQYF.

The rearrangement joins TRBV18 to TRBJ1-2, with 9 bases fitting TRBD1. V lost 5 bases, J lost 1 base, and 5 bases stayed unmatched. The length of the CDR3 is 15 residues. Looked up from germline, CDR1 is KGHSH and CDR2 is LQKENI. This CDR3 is CASSAGTGRNYGYTF. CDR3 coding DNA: TGTGCCAGCTCAGCCGGGACAGGGCGTAACTATGGCTACACCTTC. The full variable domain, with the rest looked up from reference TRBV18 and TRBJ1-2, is NAGVMQNPRHLVRRRGQEARLRCSPMKGHSHVYWYRQLPEEGLKFMVYLQKENIIDESGMPKERFSAEFPKEGPSILRIQQVVRGDSAAYFCASSAGTGRNYGYTFGSGTRLTVV.

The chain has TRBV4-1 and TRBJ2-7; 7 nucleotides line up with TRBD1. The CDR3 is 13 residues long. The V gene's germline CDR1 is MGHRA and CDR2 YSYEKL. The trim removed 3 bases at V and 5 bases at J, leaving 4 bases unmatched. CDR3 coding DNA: TGCGCCAGCAGCCATCCAGGGGGTAACGAGCAGTACTTC. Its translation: CASSHPGGNEQYF.

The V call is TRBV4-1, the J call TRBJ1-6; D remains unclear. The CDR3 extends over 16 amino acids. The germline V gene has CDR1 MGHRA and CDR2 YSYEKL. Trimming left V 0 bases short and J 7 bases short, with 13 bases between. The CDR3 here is CASSQEARAENSPLHF. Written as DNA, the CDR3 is TGCGCCAGCAGCCAAGAAGCGAGGGCGGAGAATTCACCCCTCCACTTT.

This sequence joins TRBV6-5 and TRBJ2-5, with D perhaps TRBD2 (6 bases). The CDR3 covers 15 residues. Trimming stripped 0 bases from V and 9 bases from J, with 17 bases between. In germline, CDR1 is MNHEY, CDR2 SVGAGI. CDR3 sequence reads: CASSYSRQRWGAQYF. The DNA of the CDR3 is TGTGCCAGCAGTTACTCGCGACAGCGTTGGGGGGCCCAGTACTTC.

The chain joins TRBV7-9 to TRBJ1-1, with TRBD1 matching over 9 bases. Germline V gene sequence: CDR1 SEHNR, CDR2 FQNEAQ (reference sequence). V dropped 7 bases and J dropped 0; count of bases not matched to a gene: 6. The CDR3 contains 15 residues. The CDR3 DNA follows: TGTGCCAGCAAACAGGGGGCGAACATGAACACTGAAGCTTTCTTT. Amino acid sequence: CASKQGANMNTEAFF.

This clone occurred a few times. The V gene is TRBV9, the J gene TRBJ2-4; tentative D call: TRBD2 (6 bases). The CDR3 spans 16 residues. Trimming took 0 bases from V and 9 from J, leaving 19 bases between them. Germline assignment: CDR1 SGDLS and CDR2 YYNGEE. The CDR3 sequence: CASSVDGGPGGTIQYF. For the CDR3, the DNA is TGTGCCAGCAGCGTAGACGGCGGGCCCGGGGGAACCATTCAGTACTTC.

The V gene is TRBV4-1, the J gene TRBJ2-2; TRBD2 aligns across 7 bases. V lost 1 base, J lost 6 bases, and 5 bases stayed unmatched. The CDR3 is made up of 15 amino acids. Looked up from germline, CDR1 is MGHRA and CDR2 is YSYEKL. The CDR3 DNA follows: TGCGCCAGCAGCCAAGCGGGGGGTTTTCCCGGGGAGCTGTTTTTT. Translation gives CASSQAGGFPGELFF.

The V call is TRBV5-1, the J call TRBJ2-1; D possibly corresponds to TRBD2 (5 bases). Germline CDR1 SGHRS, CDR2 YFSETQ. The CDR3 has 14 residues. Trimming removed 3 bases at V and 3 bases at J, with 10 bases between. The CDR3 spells CASSYSGDYNEQFF. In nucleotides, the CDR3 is TGCGCCAGCAGCTATTCCGGGGACTACAATGAGCAGTTCTTC.

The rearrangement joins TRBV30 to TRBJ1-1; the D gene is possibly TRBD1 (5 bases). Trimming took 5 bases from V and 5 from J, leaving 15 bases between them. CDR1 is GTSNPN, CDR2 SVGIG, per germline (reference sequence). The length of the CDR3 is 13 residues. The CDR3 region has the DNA TGTGCCTGGGCTTCGGGGGGAATTACTGAAGCTTTCTTT. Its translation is CAWASGGITEAFF.

CDR3 sequence reads: CASSPAGTSGFYEQYF. The CDR3, as DNA: TGTGCCAGCAGCCCTGCCGGGACTAGCGGGTTCTACGAGCAGTACTTC. The genes are TRBV4-2 and TRBJ2-5, with 12 bases aligning to TRBD2. TRBJ2-7 explains the end of the DNA better; the J call may be wrong. The CDR3 contains 16 residues. Germline V gives CDR1 LGHNA, CDR2 YNFKEQ.

In nucleotides, the CDR3 is TGTGCCAGCAGCAGGGGGCTGGGTGAAAAACTGTTTTTT. This translates into CASSRGLGEKLFF. This chain links TRBV9 with TRBJ1-4, with 7 bases matching TRBD1. The germline V gene encodes CDR1 SGDLS and CDR2 YYNGEE. The CDR3 is 13 residues long. With V trimmed by 4 bases and J by 7 bases, 4 bases remained unmatched.

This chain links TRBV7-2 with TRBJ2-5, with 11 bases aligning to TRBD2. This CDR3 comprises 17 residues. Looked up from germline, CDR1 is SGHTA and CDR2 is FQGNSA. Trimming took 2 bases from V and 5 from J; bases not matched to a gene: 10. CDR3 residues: CASSLSPYSGGAETQYF. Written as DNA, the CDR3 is TGTGCCAGCAGCTTAAGCCCCTATAGCGGGGGGGCCGAGACCCAGTACTTC.

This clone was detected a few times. Written as DNA, the CDR3 is TGTGCCAGCAGCCCCAGACTAGCGGGGGGACCCTACGAGCAGTACTTC. Translation: CASSPRLAGGPYEQYF. The rearrangement uses TRBV7-2 and TRBJ2-7, with 13 bases matching TRBD2. There are 16 residues in the CDR3. With V trimmed by 5 bases and J by 2 bases, 6 bases remained unmatched. The germline V gene encodes CDR1 SGHTA and CDR2 FQGNSA.

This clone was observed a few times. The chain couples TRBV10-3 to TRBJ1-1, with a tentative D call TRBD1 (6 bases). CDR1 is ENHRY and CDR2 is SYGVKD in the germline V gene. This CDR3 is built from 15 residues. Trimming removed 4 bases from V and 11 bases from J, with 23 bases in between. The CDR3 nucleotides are TGTGCCATCAGTGTGGGGCAGGGGAATCTTATAGAGGCTTTCTTT. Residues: CAISVGQGNLIEAFF.

The CDR3 is CASSLGLFGTEAFF. Written as DNA, the CDR3 is TGTGCCAGCAGCTTAGGATTGTTCGGCACTGAAGCTTTCTTT. This chain joins TRBV7-9 and TRBJ1-1; no firm D call. V was cut by 1 base and J by 4 bases, with 10 bases left in between. Germline-derived CDR1 and CDR2 are SEHNR and FQNEAQ (reference sequence). The CDR3 loop spans 14 amino acids.

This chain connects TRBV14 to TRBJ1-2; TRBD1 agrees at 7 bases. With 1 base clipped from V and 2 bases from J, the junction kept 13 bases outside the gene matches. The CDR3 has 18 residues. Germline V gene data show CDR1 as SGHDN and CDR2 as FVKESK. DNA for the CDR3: TGTGCCAGCAGCCAAGTAAGGGGGCGCTTAGGATTGAACTATGGCTACACCTTC. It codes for CASSQVRGRLGLNYGYTF. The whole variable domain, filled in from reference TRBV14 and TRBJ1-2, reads EAGVTQFPSHSVIEKGQTVTLRCDPISGHDNLYWYRRVMGKEIKFLLHFVKESKQDESGMPNNRFLAERTGGTYSTLKVQPAELEDSGVYFCASSQVRGRLGLNYGYTFGSGTRLTVV.

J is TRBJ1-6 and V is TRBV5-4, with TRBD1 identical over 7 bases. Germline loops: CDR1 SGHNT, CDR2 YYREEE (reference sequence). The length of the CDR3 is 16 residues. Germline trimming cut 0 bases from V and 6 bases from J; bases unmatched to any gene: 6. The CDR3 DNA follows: TGTGCCAGCAGCTTGGCCTCCGGGACAGTTAATTCACCCCTCCACTTT. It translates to CASSLASGTVNSPLHF.

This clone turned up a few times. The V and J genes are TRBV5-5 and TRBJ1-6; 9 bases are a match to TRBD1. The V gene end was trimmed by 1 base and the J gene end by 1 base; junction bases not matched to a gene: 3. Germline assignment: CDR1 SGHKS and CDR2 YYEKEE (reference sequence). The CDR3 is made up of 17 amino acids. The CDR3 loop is CASSLTGGASYNSPLHF. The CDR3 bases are TGTGCCAGCAGCTTGACAGGGGGCGCTTCCTATAATTCACCCCTCCACTTT.

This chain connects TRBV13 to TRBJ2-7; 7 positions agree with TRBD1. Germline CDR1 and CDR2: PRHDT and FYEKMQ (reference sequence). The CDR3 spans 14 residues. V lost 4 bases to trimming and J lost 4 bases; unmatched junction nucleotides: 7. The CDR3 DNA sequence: TGTGCCAGCAGCTATATACAGGGGAGTTACGAGCAGTACTTC. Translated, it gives CASSYIQGSYEQYF.

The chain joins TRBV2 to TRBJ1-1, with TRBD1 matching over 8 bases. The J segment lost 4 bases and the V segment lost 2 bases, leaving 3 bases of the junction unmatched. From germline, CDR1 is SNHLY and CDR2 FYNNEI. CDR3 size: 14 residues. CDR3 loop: CASSEQGASTEAFF. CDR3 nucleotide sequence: TGTGCCAGCAGTGAACAGGGGGCTAGCACTGAAGCTTTCTTT.

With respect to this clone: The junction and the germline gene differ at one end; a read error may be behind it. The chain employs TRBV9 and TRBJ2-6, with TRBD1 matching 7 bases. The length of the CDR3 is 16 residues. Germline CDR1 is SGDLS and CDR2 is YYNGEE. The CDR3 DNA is TGTGCCTGCAGCGCTGCTGGGACAGCTGGGGCCAACGTCCTGACTTTC. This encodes CACSAAGTAGANVLTF.